This is a list of T cell receptor beta chains from one sample in a study of Ad26.COV2.S vaccination and SARS-CoV-2 variants. TCRdb keeps only in-frame clones here, not all; method: immunoSEQ multiplex PCR. This sample carries some 190,000 clones, around nine tenths of them seen once, and the ten largest clones take less than 6%. The sample here was peripheral blood, taken after recovery from COVID-19. Receptors were obtained from a human donor who had recovered from COVID-19. The CDR3 runs from the conserved cysteine through the conserved F or W. The D gene is left open where the match is weak. Expanded clones get a size class; other rows say once, few or many, or leave the size out.

v_call	j_call	d_call	clone_size	cdr3_aa	cdr3_nt
TRBV4-2	TRBJ1-6	TRBD1	NA	CASSQRTGDPNSPLHF	TGTGCCAGCAGCCAACGGACAGGTGACCCCAATTCACCCCTCCACTTT
TRBV4-1	TRBJ2-7	NA	NA	CASSQGRQSYEQYF	TGCGCCAGCAGCCAAGGTAGACAATCCTACGAGCAGTACTTC
TRBV3-1/TRBV3-2	TRBJ2-2	TRBD1	NA	CASSQGQTGELFF	TGTGCCAGCAGCCAGGGACAGACCGGGGAGCTGTTTTTT
TRBV7-3	TRBJ2-3	NA	once	CASSLTGGGTDTQYF	TGTGCCAGCAGCTTAACTGGCGGGGGCACAGATACGCAGTATTTT
TRBV15	TRBJ1-1	TRBD1	NA	CATGLTGVTEAFF	TGTGCCACCGGATTGACAGGGGTTACTGAAGCTTTCTTT
TRBV5-6	TRBJ2-6	NA	NA	CASTGANVLTF	TGTGCCAGCACTGGGGCCAACGTCCTGACTTTC
TRBV5-6	TRBJ2-3	NA	NA	CASSLDGGTDTQYF	TGTGCCAGCAGCTTGGACGGGGGCACAGATACGCAGTATTTT
TRBV5-1	TRBJ2-3	NA	NA	CASRTGRSGRSDTQYF	TGCGCCAGCCGGACAGGGAGAAGCGGGAGATCAGATACGCAGTATTTT
TRBV19	TRBJ2-5	NA	NA	CASSAFQETQYF	TGTGCCAGTAGTGCCTTCCAAGAGACCCAGTACTTC
TRBV2	TRBJ2-1	TRBD2	once	CASSPGLAGRISYNEQFF	TGTGCCAGCAGTCCCGGACTAGCGGGGAGGATCTCCTACAATGAGCAGTTCTTC
TRBV29-1	TRBJ1-2	TRBD1	NA	CSATTGGNYGYTF	TGCAGCGCTACGACAGGGGGGAACTATGGCTACACCTTC
TRBV18	TRBJ2-7	NA	NA	CASSPRNRVSGEQYF	TGTGCCAGCTCACCACGTAACAGGGTGTCGGGCGAGCAGTACTTC
TRBV25-1	TRBJ1-1	TRBD1	NA	CASRGDRIGTEAFF	TGTGCCAGCAGGGGGGACAGGATAGGAACTGAAGCTTTCTTT
TRBV30	TRBJ1-4	NA	NA	CAGGHGTEKLFF	TGTGCCGGGGGCCACGGGACGGAAAAACTGTTTTTT
TRBV7-2	TRBJ2-3	NA	few	CASSPGLSTDTQYF	TGTGCCAGCAGCCCGGGACTCAGCACAGATACGCAGTATTTT
TRBV19	TRBJ2-3	NA	once	CASSTPSGTGRDTQYF	TGTGCCAGTAGTACCCCCTCGGGGACGGGAAGAGATACGCAGTATTTT
TRBV4-1	TRBJ2-7	TRBD1	NA	CASSHLDRDSSYEQYF	TGCGCCAGCAGCCACCTGGACAGGGACAGCTCCTACGAGCAGTACTTC
TRBV18	TRBJ2-2	NA	NA	CASSPRSENTGELFF	TGTGCCAGCTCACCCCGGTCGGAAAACACCGGGGAGCTGTTTTTT
TRBV29-1	TRBJ1-1	NA	few	CSVPDDGGEAFF	TGCAGCGTTCCCGATGATGGAGGTGAAGCTTTCTTT
TRBV25-1	TRBJ2-1	TRBD2	few	CASSELDSGAYNEQFF	TGTGCCAGCAGTGAATTGGATAGCGGGGCCTACAATGAGCAGTTCTTC
TRBV9	TRBJ2-2	TRBD1	few	CASSPLRDRGQGTGELFF	TGTGCCAGCAGCCCACTCCGGGACAGGGGGCAAGGCACCGGGGAGCTGTTTTTT
TRBV6-1	TRBJ2-7	NA	NA	CASSEEFLGGRSYEQYF	TGTGCCAGCAGTGAAGAATTCCTCGGGGGGCGCTCCTACGAGCAGTACTTC
TRBV19	TRBJ2-2	TRBD2	NA	CASSISGRVRTGELFF	TGTGCCAGTAGTATAAGCGGGAGGGTTCGGACCGGGGAGCTGTTTTTT
TRBV2	TRBJ2-1	NA	NA	CASDNRLSSYNEQFF	TGTGCCAGCGACAACAGGCTGAGCTCCTACAATGAGCAGTTCTTC
TRBV10-3	TRBJ2-3	NA	NA	CAAKGSRSDTQYF	TGTGCCGCCAAAGGGAGCCGCTCGGATACGCAGTATTTT
TRBV6-5	TRBJ1-3	TRBD1	NA	CASSYNGQGYTIYF	TGTGCCAGCAGTTATAATGGACAGGGATACACCATATATTTT
TRBV28	TRBJ2-7	TRBD1	NA	CASSRTGRLQYF	TGTGCCAGCAGTCGGACAGGGCGACTGCAGTACTTC
TRBV7-3	TRBJ2-7	NA	NA	CASSLSRASEQYF	TGTGCCAGCAGCTTAAGCAGGGCCTCGGAGCAGTACTTC
TRBV6-1	TRBJ2-5	TRBD2	NA	CASSARGAGVGETQYF	TGTGCCAGCAGTGCCCGAGGAGCGGGGGTTGGAGAGACCCAGTACTTC
TRBV28	TRBJ1-2	TRBD1	NA	CASSLVAGGKGYTF	TGTGCCAGCAGTTTAGTGGCAGGGGGCAAGGGCTACACCTTC
TRBV5-1	TRBJ1-1	NA	NA	CASRDFGKTEAFF	TGCGCCAGCAGGGATTTTGGGAAGACTGAAGCTTTCTTT
TRBV11-2	TRBJ2-1	NA	NA	CASSSRQTIDNEQFF	TGTGCCAGCAGCTCCCGACAGACTATAGACAATGAGCAGTTCTTC
TRBV3-1/TRBV3-2	TRBJ2-2	TRBD2	NA	CASSQDRLAVNTGELFF	TGTGCCAGCAGCCAAGATCGTCTAGCGGTGAACACCGGGGAGCTGTTTTTT
TRBV16	TRBJ1-2	NA	NA	CASSLRRQSANYGYTF	TGTGCCAGCAGCCTAAGGAGACAGTCAGCTAACTATGGCTACACCTTC
TRBV7-6	TRBJ1-2	TRBD1	NA	CASSSQGQGLVYGYTF	TGTGCCAGCAGCTCCCAGGGACAGGGCCTTGTCTATGGCTACACCTTC
TRBV3-1/TRBV3-2	TRBJ2-3	NA	NA	CASSRVGSDTQYF	TGTGCCAGCAGCCGAGTGGGTTCAGATACGCAGTATTTT
TRBV4-1	TRBJ2-3	TRBD2	NA	CASSQALAGVVDTQYF	TGCGCCAGCAGCCAAGCGCTAGCGGGGGTGGTAGATACGCAGTATTTT
TRBV7-8	TRBJ1-4	TRBD1	NA	CASSLVHPGQGNEKLFF	TGTGCCAGCAGCTTAGTCCATCCGGGACAGGGTAATGAAAAACTGTTTTTT
TRBV3-1/TRBV3-2	TRBJ1-2	NA	NA	CASSQGLRNYGYTF	TGTGCCAGCAGCCAAGGGCTGCGGAACTATGGCTACACCTTC
TRBV12-3/TRBV12-4	TRBJ2-7	TRBD1	NA	CASSLGAGGEQYF	TGTGCCAGCAGTTTAGGCGCAGGGGGCGAGCAGTACTTC
TRBV7-8	TRBJ1-3	TRBD1	once	CASSLGGTARNTIYF	TGTGCCAGCAGCTTAGGGGGGACAGCGAGGAACACCATATATTTT
TRBV7-8	TRBJ1-5	NA	NA	CASSLEGAGRGAQHF	TGTGCCAGCAGCTTAGAAGGGGCCGGTCGAGGGGCCCAGCATTTT
TRBV6-2/TRBV6-3	TRBJ2-7	NA	NA	CASSYEGFSSYEQYF	TGTGCCAGCAGTTACGAGGGTTTTAGCTCCTACGAGCAGTACTTC
TRBV7-7	TRBJ2-5	TRBD1	NA	CASSLDGDRGSETQYF	TGTGCTAGCAGCTTAGACGGGGACAGGGGTTCTGAGACCCAGTACTTC
TRBV30	TRBJ2-7	NA	NA	CAWSQIWDEDGEQYF	TGTGCCTGGAGTCAAATTTGGGACGAGGATGGGGAGCAGTACTTC
TRBV7-6	TRBJ2-7	TRBD1	NA	CASSLAGTGAYEQYF	TGTGCCAGCAGCTTAGCTGGGACAGGGGCCTACGAGCAGTACTTC
TRBV9	TRBJ2-1	TRBD1	NA	CASSVQGASYNEQFF	TGTGCCAGCAGCGTACAGGGGGCATCCTACAATGAGCAGTTCTTC
TRBV6-2/TRBV6-3	TRBJ2-5	NA	once	CASSGTDETQYF	TGTGCCAGCAGTGGGACGGACGAGACCCAGTACTTC
TRBV18	TRBJ1-2	NA	few	CAGKDGHGYTF	TGTGCCGGAAAGGACGGACATGGCTACACCTTC
TRBV11-2	TRBJ2-3	TRBD2	NA	CASSLAASGGAQLGTQYF	TGTGCCAGCAGCTTAGCTGCGAGCGGGGGCGCCCAACTTGGTACGCAGTATTTT
TRBV11-3	TRBJ2-3	NA	NA	CASSLTSMSTDTQYF	TGTGCCAGCAGCTTAACTAGCATGAGCACAGATACGCAGTATTTT
TRBV5-4	TRBJ2-1	NA	NA	CASSLSYNEQFF	TGTGCCAGCAGCTTGTCTTACAATGAGCAGTTCTTC
TRBV20-1	TRBJ1-2	NA	NA	CSAVEGGYTF	TGCAGTGCCGTTGAGGGGGGCTACACCTTC
TRBV6-2/TRBV6-3	TRBJ2-1	TRBD2	NA	CASSYLSGRATFLHYNEQFF	TGTGCCAGCAGTTACCTTAGCGGGAGGGCCACGTTTCTACACTACAATGAGCAGTTCTTC
TRBV6-4	TRBJ1-1	NA	NA	CASSWGADTEAFF	TGTGCCAGCAGTTGGGGGGCCGACACTGAAGCTTTCTTT
TRBV19	TRBJ1-2	NA	NA	CASSSTGMGYGYTF	TGTGCCAGTAGTTCGACCGGAATGGGCTATGGCTACACCTTC
TRBV7-8	TRBJ2-7	NA	NA	CASSLVGNVGYEQYF	TGTGCCAGCAGCTTAGTGGGGAATGTCGGCTACGAGCAGTACTTC